Presented here are 13 T cell receptor beta chains from one specimen sequenced in a study of tumor T cells in aggressive B-cell lymphoma. Libraries were prepared by immunoSEQ multiplex PCR; TCRdb keeps only in-frame clonotypes and omits some of them. This table has thousands of clones, roughly 84% appearing once. The sequenced sample consisted of tumor tissue. The receptors derive from an adult with diffuse large B cell lymphoma.

V and J are TRBV4-3 and TRBJ2-5; the D gene is possibly TRBD2 (6 bases). CDR1 LGHNA and CDR2 YSLEER come from the germline V gene. The V end lost 1 base, the J end lost 4 bases, and 13 bases lay between the germline ends. The CDR3 totals 15 residues. The CDR3 DNA reads TGCGCCAGCAGCCAAGTGTGGCGGGAAGGAGAGACCCAGTACTTC. Translated, it gives CASSQVWREGETQYF.

Concerning this clone itself: A read error may produce the germline difference seen at one junction end. The chain links TRBV5-6 to TRBJ2-7; TRBD1 matches at 7 bases. CDR1 SGHDT and CDR2 YYEEEE come from the germline V gene. This CDR3 has 15 amino acids. The CDR3 sequence is CTSNTPDRISYEQYF. CDR3 nucleotides: TGTACCAGCAACACCCCGGACAGGATCTCCTACGAGCAGTACTTC.

The chain carries TRBV9 and TRBJ1-2, with 8 bases lining up with TRBD1. Trimming cost V 5 bases and J 8 bases; bases outside gene matches: 11. Germline V gene data show CDR1 as SGDLS and CDR2 as YYNGEE. The CDR3 sequence is 14 residues long. CDR3 bases: TGTGCCAGCAGTGATTCCGCAGGGGGCCTCGGCTACACCTTC. Translating it yields CASSDSAGGLGYTF.

This clone was found a few times. V is TRBV9 and J is TRBJ1-4; maybe TRBD1 (5 bases). This CDR3 spans 15 amino acids. From germline, CDR1 is SGDLS and CDR2 YYNGEE. Trimming took 0 bases from V and 7 from J, leaving 13 bases between them. CDR3 nucleotide sequence: TGTGCCAGCAGCGTAGAGGGGTCGCTTCGTGAAAAACTGTTTTTT. Translated: CASSVEGSLREKLFF.

J is TRBJ2-2 and V is TRBV4-3; 8 bases match TRBD1. V trimming: 0 bases; J trimming: 7 bases; junction bases outside the gene matches: 10. Germline V lookup: CDR1 LGHNA, CDR2 YSLEER. The CDR3 is 17 residues long. The CDR3 loop reads CASSQDSGQGSDGELFF. The CDR3 coding sequence is TGCGCCAGCAGCCAAGACTCCGGACAGGGTTCTGACGGGGAGCTGTTTTTT.

As for this clone: Different DNA sequences within this sample yield the same CDR3. The chain recombines TRBV4-1 with TRBJ2-7, with D tentatively TRBD2 (5 bases). The germline V gene encodes CDR1 MGHRA and CDR2 YSYEKL. Trimming shortened V by 4 bases and J by 6 bases, and 13 bases separated the two germline ends. The CDR3 is made up of 13 amino acids. This chain's CDR3 is CASSPLPEGEQYF. The CDR3 nucleotides are TGCGCCAGCAGCCCCTTGCCCGAGGGCGAGCAGTACTTC.

The chain combines TRBV4-2 with TRBJ2-7, with 8 bases that match TRBD1. J was trimmed by 6 bases and V by 4 bases; bases with no gene match: 2. CDR1 and CDR2 from the germline V gene are LGHNA and YNFKEQ. The CDR3 is 12 residues long. Here the CDR3 reads CASSLDRGEQYF. CDR3 coding DNA: TGTGCCAGCAGCCTCGACAGGGGCGAGCAGTACTTC.

The rearrangement uses TRBV11-2 and TRBJ2-1; TRBD2 matches at 13 bases. The trim removed 5 bases at V and 12 bases at J, leaving 10 bases unmatched. The V gene's germline CDR1 is SGHAT and CDR2 FQNNGV. This CDR3 is built from 15 residues. The CDR3 DNA follows: TGTGCCAGCAGCCTACTAGCGGGGGGGGATATGGTGCAGTTCTTC. Translated: CASSLLAGGDMVQFF.

This chain connects TRBV6-1 to TRBJ1-2; 11 positions match TRBD1. Per the germline V gene, CDR1 is MNHNS and CDR2 is SASEGT. Trimming removed 4 bases from V and 4 bases from J; junction bases left unmatched: 5. The CDR3 is made up of 15 amino acids. The CDR3 region has the DNA TGTGCCAGCAGTGCTGGGACAGGGGGGAGCTATGGCTACACCTTC. Its protein is CASSAGTGGSYGYTF.

The V gene is TRBV19, the J gene TRBJ2-5; 12 bases are a match to TRBD1. The CDR3 spans 17 residues. After removal of 4 bases from V and 4 bases from J, the junction contained 10 bases not matched to a gene. Per the germline V gene, CDR1 is LNHDA and CDR2 is SQIVND (reference sequence). CDR3 sequence: CASSKLRDRGRGETQYF. In DNA form, the CDR3 reads TGTGCCAGTAGTAAGCTCCGGGACAGGGGGCGCGGAGAGACCCAGTACTTC.

V usage is TRBV11-2 and J usage is TRBJ1-1; 9 positions agree with TRBD1. CDR1 is SGHAT, CDR2 FQNNGV, per germline. V shed 3 bases and J 5 bases; nucleotides not matched to a gene: 7. This CDR3 is 15 amino acids long. The CDR3 spells CASSLGTGGYTEAFF. The CDR3 DNA sequence: TGTGCCAGCAGCTTGGGCACAGGGGGCTATACTGAAGCTTTCTTT.

The chain uses TRBV11-2 and TRBJ2-1, with 13 bases matching TRBD2. The CDR3 sequence is 15 residues long. The germline CDR1 and CDR2 sequences are SGHAT and FQNNGV. J lost 9 bases, V lost 1 base, and 3 bases had no gene match. The CDR3 protein is CASSLVLAGGLEQFF. CDR3 in DNA: TGTGCCAGCAGCTTAGTACTAGCGGGGGGGCTTGAGCAGTTCTTC.

This clone was detected only a few times. V usage is TRBV9 and J usage is TRBJ1-6; 8 positions agree with TRBD1. CDR3 length: 15 residues. V shed 0 bases and J 7 bases; nucleotides not matched to a gene: 3. Germline CDR1 reads SGDLS; CDR2 reads YYNGEE. The CDR3 DNA sequence: TGTGCCAGCAGCGTAGGGACAGGGCGAAATTCACCCCTCCACTTT. This sequence encodes CASSVGTGRNSPLHF.